The 24 T cell receptor beta chains in this list originate from one sample, sequenced in a study of shared clonotypes between healthy human individuals. Sequenced by immunoSEQ multiplex PCR; TCRdb stores in-frame clones only, minus some. The table includes 730,000 or so clones, around 72% detected once. The sequenced sample was memory CD4+ T cells sorted from blood. Subset reported: CD45RA-negative fraction. All receptors derive from a woman in her 30s in good health.

The rearrangement links TRBV28 to TRBJ1-4, with 7 nucleotides matching TRBD1. This CDR3 spans 16 amino acids. CDR1 and CDR2 from the germline V gene are MDHEN and SYDVKM. J gave up 0 bases and V 5 bases, and 6 bases lay outside the gene matches. CDR3 residues: CASSTQGVATNEKLFF. The CDR3 nucleotides are TGTGCCAGCAGTACGCAGGGGGTCGCAACTAATGAAAAACTGTTTTTT.

The CDR3 nucleotides are TGTGCCAGCAGCCAAGATCGGACCCCAAACCAAGAGACCCAGTACTTC. Its translation: CASSQDRTPNQETQYF. The rearrangement joins TRBV4-2 to TRBJ2-5, with unresolved D. The germline CDR1 and CDR2 sequences are LGHNA and YNFKEQ. The V gene lost 0 bases and the J gene lost 0 bases, with 11 bases spanning the gap. The CDR3 is 16 amino acids.

This clone was picked up a small number of times. The J gene is TRBJ2-5, the V gene TRBV19, with 10 bases fitting TRBD1. V shed 3 bases and J 4 bases; nucleotides not matched to a gene: 11. The germline V gene encodes CDR1 LNHDA and CDR2 SQIVND (reference sequence). The CDR3 length is 17 residues. CDR3: CASSIRPDRGTSETQYF. CDR3 bases: TGTGCCAGTAGTATCAGACCGGACAGGGGGACGTCAGAGACCCAGTACTTC.

The V and J genes are TRBV4-1 and TRBJ1-2; TRBD1 is a possible D gene (6 bases). V was cut by 4 bases and J by 2 bases, with 11 bases left in between. CDR1 is MGHRA, CDR2 YSYEKL, per germline. The CDR3 is 14 residues long. The CDR3 loop is CASSPGTKNYGYTF. CDR3 nucleotides: TGCGCCAGCAGCCCTGGGACAAAGAACTATGGCTACACCTTC.

The chain is built from TRBV2 and TRBJ1-5; 8 nucleotides match TRBD1. The CDR3 has 14 amino acids. Trimming took 6 bases from V and 3 from J; bases not matched to a gene: 4. The germline V gene encodes CDR1 SNHLY and CDR2 FYNNEI. The CDR3 region is CASSMTGDNQPQHF. CDR3 nucleotide sequence: TGTGCCAGCAGCATGACAGGGGACAATCAGCCCCAGCATTTT.

Comment on this clone: This same CDR3 is encoded by further DNA sequences in the sample. The CDR3, as DNA: TGTGCCTGGAGTGTTTCCGGGGGTGAGCAGTTCTTC. It encodes CAWSVSGGEQFF. This chain uses TRBV30 with TRBJ2-1, with D perhaps matching TRBD2 (6 bases). Trimming removed 0 bases from V and 9 bases from J, with 9 bases in between. The CDR3 runs to 12 residues. The germline V gene encodes CDR1 GTSNPN and CDR2 SVGIG (reference sequence).

The chain couples TRBV10-1 to TRBJ2-7; TRBD2 matches at 10 bases. CDR3 length: 16 residues. V dropped 1 base and J dropped 4; count of bases not matched to a gene: 7. Germline-derived CDR1 and CDR2 are WNHNN and SYGVQD (reference sequence). In DNA, the CDR3 is TGCGCCAGCAGTGAGTATCCTAGCGGGAGACAGTACGAGCAGTACTTC. This sequence encodes CASSEYPSGRQYEQYF.

The CDR3 sequence is CASSAFGTAEEQYF. The CDR3 DNA reads TGTGCCAGCAGTGCCTTTGGGACAGCCGAGGAGCAGTACTTC. The gene calls are TRBV27 and TRBJ2-7, with 7 nucleotides matching TRBD1. This CDR3 is 14 amino acids long. Germline V lookup: CDR1 MNHEY, CDR2 SMNVEV (reference sequence). J was trimmed by 7 bases and V by 5 bases; bases with no gene match: 11.

The CDR3 here is CASSIGGLKQPQHF. CDR3 nucleotide sequence: TGTGCCAGCAGTATAGGGGGCCTTAAACAGCCCCAGCATTTT. This chain joins TRBV28 and TRBJ1-5, with 7 bases identical to TRBD1. This CDR3 spans 14 amino acids. Germline values: CDR1 MDHEN, CDR2 SYDVKM. The V and J ends lost 5 bases and 7 bases, in that order; junction bases with no gene match: 8.

The chain carries TRBV21-1 and TRBJ2-1. TRBV21-1 corresponds to a pseudogene. The CDR3 loop spans 15 amino acids. The CDR3 region is CASSKRRKAYNEQFF. CDR3 sequence (DNA): TGTGCCAGCAGCAAAAGACGGAAAGCCTACAATGAGCAGTTCTTC.

This clone was observed a few times. The rearrangement joins TRBV5-1 to TRBJ1-2; possible D gene TRBD1, 6 bases. Germline V CDR1 and CDR2: SGHRS, YFSETQ. V dropped 0 bases and J dropped 6 bases, with 15 bases sitting between them. The CDR3 is 15 residues long. This chain's CDR3 is CASSLALGALNGYTF. As DNA, the CDR3 is TGCGCCAGCAGCTTGGCGTTGGGGGCGCTGAATGGCTACACCTTC.

The chain joins TRBV28 to TRBJ2-3; D unclear. CDR1 is MDHEN and CDR2 is SYDVKM in the germline V gene. The CDR3 is made up of 16 amino acids. The V gene lost 7 bases and the J gene lost 0 bases, with 17 bases spanning the gap. The CDR3 sequence is CASTPPGEVSTDTQYF. DNA of the CDR3: TGTGCCAGCACCCCCCCTGGGGAAGTTAGCACAGATACGCAGTATTTT.

The chain has TRBV18 and TRBJ2-7; tentative D call: TRBD1 (5 bases). The CDR3 spans 19 residues. With 6 bases removed from V and 2 bases from J, the gap between germline ends came to 29 bases. CDR1 and CDR2 (germline): KGHSH, LQKENI. This chain's CDR3 is CASSPNITIMTALAYEQYF. As DNA, the CDR3 is TGTGCCAGCTCCCCGAATATAACGATTATGACAGCTCTAGCCTACGAGCAGTACTTC.

The chain couples TRBV7-8 to TRBJ2-5; D may match TRBD1 or TRBD2 (7 bases each). CDR1 is SGHVS and CDR2 is FQNEAQ in the germline V gene. The CDR3 extends over 15 amino acids. Trimming cost V 5 bases and J 4 bases, with 17 bases left between them. The CDR3 DNA is TGTGCCAGCAGCGACCAACAGGGGAGGGGAGAGACCCAGTACTTC. It specifies CASSDQQGRGETQYF.

The V gene is TRBV28, the J gene TRBJ2-7, with TRBD2 matching 7 bases. Germline values: CDR1 MDHEN, CDR2 SYDVKM. The CDR3 is 15 amino acids. After removal of 2 bases from V and 2 bases from J, the junction contained 6 bases not matched to a gene. Here the CDR3 DNA reads TGTGCCAGCAGTTTAGCCGGGAGGTCGGCCTACGAGCAGTACTTC. Amino acids: CASSLAGRSAYEQYF.

The chain links TRBV25-1 to TRBJ2-7, with D perhaps being TRBD1 or TRBD2 (6 bases each). Germline-derived CDR1 and CDR2 are MGHDK and SYGVNS. Trimming shortened V by 4 bases and J by 3 bases, and 16 bases separated the two germline ends. CDR3 length: 15 residues. CDR3 DNA: TGTGCCAGCAGTGTGGGACACCGGAGGGACTACGAGCAGTACTTC. Its protein is CASSVGHRRDYEQYF.

This clone appeared many times. This chain uses TRBV7-2 with TRBJ2-1, with 7 bases aligning to TRBD2. Germline CDR1 SGHTA, CDR2 FQGNSA. The CDR3 totals 16 residues. After removal of 5 bases from V and 5 bases from J, the junction contained 12 bases not matched to a gene. The CDR3 reads CASSHTRASGNNEQFF. CDR3 coding DNA: TGTGCCAGCAGCCATACCCGGGCTAGCGGCAACAATGAGCAGTTCTTC. Complete variable domain (other parts from reference TRBV7-2 and TRBJ2-1): GAGVSQSPSNKVTEKGKDVELRCDPISGHTALYWYRQSLGQGLEFLIYFQGNSAPDKSGLPSDRFSAERTGGSVSTLTIQRTQQEDSAVYLCASSHTRASGNNEQFFGPGTRLTVL.

The CDR3 DNA reads TGCGCCAGCGAAAGACAGGTGAACACTGAAGCTTTCTTT. Its translation: CASERQVNTEAFF. This chain uses TRBV4-1 with TRBJ1-1; possibly TRBD1 for D (6 bases). Germline-derived CDR1 and CDR2 are MGHRA and YSYEKL. The V end lost 8 bases, the J end lost 0 bases, and 10 bases lay between the germline ends. CDR3 length: 13 amino acids.

The chain has TRBV11-3 and TRBJ2-2; 8 bases agree with TRBD1. Germline V CDR1 and CDR2: SGHNT, YENEEA. The CDR3 is 15 residues long. With V trimmed by 5 bases and J by 2 bases, 4 bases remained unmatched. In DNA, the CDR3 is TGTGCCAGCAGCCAACAGGGGGTCAACACCGGGGAGCTGTTTTTT. Protein sequence: CASSQQGVNTGELFF.

This clone was observed a handful of times. CDR3 coding DNA: TGTGCCAGCAGTCTCATTCAGGGGGGCAATCAGCCCCAGCATTTT. It encodes CASSLIQGGNQPQHF. The V call is TRBV27, the J call TRBJ1-5; 7 nucleotides agree with TRBD1. Per germline, CDR1 MNHEY and CDR2 SMNVEV (reference sequence). The CDR3 extends over 15 amino acids. J gave up 2 bases and V 5 bases, and 6 bases lay outside the gene matches.

The V call is TRBV19, the J call TRBJ1-1; D is ambiguous. Deletions cut 3 bases from V and 3 bases from J, with 11 bases between. This CDR3 is built from 14 residues. Germline CDR1 reads LNHDA; CDR2 reads SQIVND (reference sequence). CDR3 nucleotide sequence: TGTGCCAGTAGTATCGGAGGGTGGGACACTGAAGCTTTCTTT. Its translation: CASSIGGWDTEAFF.

The rearrangement joins TRBV9 to TRBJ2-7; no clear D gene. This CDR3 spans 15 amino acids. Trimming shortened V by 4 bases and J by 4 bases, and 18 bases separated the two germline ends. Looked up from germline, CDR1 is SGDLS and CDR2 is YYNGEE. The CDR3 nucleotides read TGTGCCAGCAGCTTCTCGCAGGATAGTTTGTACGAGCAGTACTTC. The encoded protein is CASSFSQDSLYEQYF. Supplemented by reference TRBV9 and TRBJ2-7, the full variable domain reads DSGVTQTPKHLITATGQRVTLRCSPRSGDLSVYWYQQSLDQGLQFLIQYYNGEERAKGNILERFSAQQFPDLHSELNLSSLELGDSALYFCASSFSQDSLYEQYFGPGTRLTVT.

This chain links TRBV28 with TRBJ1-2; maybe TRBD1 (6 bases). The CDR3 extends over 11 amino acids. V was cut by 4 bases and J by 12 bases, with 12 bases left in between. The germline gives CDR1 MDHEN, CDR2 SYDVKM. DNA of the CDR3: TGTGCCAGCAGTTCACTCTGGGGGCACACCTTC. This sequence encodes CASSSLWGHTF.

The V call is TRBV7-2, the J call TRBJ2-2; D is possibly TRBD2 (5 bases). CDR3 length: 15 residues. CDR1 and CDR2 (germline): SGHTA, FQGNSA. The ends were cut back, 3 bases at V and 4 bases at J, with 12 bases in the middle. The CDR3 is CASSFSTRITGELFF. CDR3 bases: TGTGCCAGCAGCTTCTCTACTAGGATCACCGGGGAGCTGTTTTTT. The full variable domain, its missing parts supplied by reference TRBV7-2 and TRBJ2-2, is GAGVSQSPSNKVTEKGKDVELRCDPISGHTALYWYRQSLGQGLEFLIYFQGNSAPDKSGLPSDRFSAERTGGSVSTLTIQRTQQEDSAVYLCASSFSTRITGELFFGEGSRLTVL.